This T cell receptor beta chain comes out of a study of blood T cell repertoires in COVID-19. Here immunoSEQ multiplex PCR was the method, and the copy in TCRdb shows in-frame clones only, minus some. Here the sample spans around 70,000 clones, roughly nine tenths being singletons. The V end lost 6 bases, the J end lost 4 bases, and 9 bases lay between the germline ends. The CDR3 consists of 12 residues. CDR1 LGHDT and CDR2 YNNKEL come from the germline V gene (reference sequence). The receptor comes from a human donor in a cohort sampled during active COVID-19. The sequencing input was peripheral blood. The V gene is TRBV3-1 (or the pseudogene TRBV3-2), the J gene TRBJ1-2, with D perhaps TRBD1 (6 bases). CDR3 sequence: CASSTGIYGYTF. In DNA, the CDR3 is TGTGCCAGCAGTACAGGGATCTATGGCTACACCTTC.